The 10 T cell receptor beta chains in this list originate from one sample, sequenced in a study of response to subunit inactivated influenza vaccine. TCRdb ran MiXCR on the RT-PCR reads and lists one entry per CDR3 protein. The table lists 450,000 to 600,000 distinct CDR3 sequences, 16% of them singletons. The sequencing here drew on CD4+ T cells sorted from PBMCs, taken about 23 months after vaccination. These receptors came from a man in his fifties or sixties who received an inactivated influenza vaccine.

In the case of this clonotype: This is likely a read error, given that the CDR3 carries no conserved phenylalanine or tryptophan at its end. The chain is built from TRBV5-1 and TRBJ2-6, with TRBD1 matching 9 bases. Germline CDR1 and CDR2: SGHRS and YFSETQ. The CDR3 loop spans 16 amino acids. Trimming cost V 3 bases and J 3 bases; bases outside gene matches: 4. Here the CDR3 reads CASSSTGGNGANVLTL. CDR3 in DNA: TGCGCCAGCAGCTCAACAGGGGGCAATGGGGCCAACGTCCTGACTCTC.

This clonotype was recorded once. This chain connects TRBV4-2 to TRBJ2-7; perhaps TRBD2 as D (5 bases). The V gene's germline CDR1 is LGHNA and CDR2 YNFKEQ. CDR3 length: 14 amino acids. Trimming removed 0 bases at V and 2 bases at J, with 8 bases between. The CDR3 protein is CASSQELRAYEQYF. The DNA of the CDR3 is TGTGCCAGCAGCCAAGAATTGCGGGCCTACGAGCAGTACTTC.

This clonotype was counted only a few times. This chain connects TRBV10-1 to TRBJ2-3; 7 bases match TRBD1. V lost 3 bases to trimming and J lost 1 base; unmatched junction nucleotides: 13. CDR1 is WNHNN, CDR2 SYGVQD, per germline (reference sequence). The CDR3 extends over 18 amino acids. CDR3 sequence (DNA): TGCGCCAGCAGTGATAGTCGAAGAGGGGGCCTCGGCACAGATACGCAGTATTTT. Amino acid sequence: CASSDSRRGGLGTDTQYF.

This clonotype has only a few counts. The genes are TRBV5-1 and TRBJ1-6; maybe TRBD1 (5 bases). V was clipped by 6 bases and J by 5 bases, with 9 bases between them. This CDR3 region has 13 residues. The germline gives CDR1 SGHRS, CDR2 YFSETQ. The CDR3 protein is CASKDTDNSPLHF. The CDR3 coding sequence is TGCGCCAGCAAGGACACAGATAATTCACCCCTCCACTTT.

The sample holds a few counts of this clonotype. The chain uses TRBV6-6 and TRBJ2-7, with TRBD1 identical over 7 bases. J was trimmed by 6 bases and V by 2 bases; bases with no gene match: 4. From germline, CDR1 is MNHNY and CDR2 SVGAGI (reference sequence). The CDR3 runs 13 residues. The DNA for the CDR3 is TGTGCCAGCAGTTACATGAACAGGGGCGAGCAGTACTTC. Protein sequence: CASSYMNRGEQYF.

V is TRBV7-2 and J is TRBJ2-7; TRBD2 might be the D (5 bases). CDR1 is SGHTA, CDR2 FQGNSA, per germline. The CDR3 is 14 amino acids. V gave up 5 bases and J gave up 3 bases, with 14 bases separating them. CDR3 protein: CASSGLGGSYEQYF. The CDR3 DNA follows: TGTGCCAGCAGCGGACTGGGTGGGAGCTACGAGCAGTACTTC. The full variable domain, completed using reference TRBV7-2 and TRBJ2-7, is GAGVSQSPSNKVTEKGKDVELRCDPISGHTALYWYRQSLGQGLEFLIYFQGNSAPDKSGLPSDRFSAERTGGSVSTLTIQRTQQEDSAVYLCASSGLGGSYEQYFGPGTRLTVT.

A few counts support this clonotype. The chain has TRBV9 and TRBJ2-1; D possibly corresponds to TRBD1 (6 bases). V was trimmed by 4 bases and J by 10 bases, leaving 15 bases between them. Germline CDR1 and CDR2: SGDLS and YYNGEE. The CDR3 is 13 residues long. DNA for the CDR3: TGTGCCAGCAGCTCCAGCTTCCAGGGGGAGCAGTTCTTC. Protein product: CASSSSFQGEQFF.

The chain carries TRBV7-2 and TRBJ1-1; 9 nucleotides line up with TRBD1. V lost 4 bases to trimming and J lost 5 bases; unmatched junction nucleotides: 5. Germline V CDR1 and CDR2: SGHTA, FQGNSA. The CDR3 contains 14 residues. The CDR3 loop is CASSWDRVRTEAFF. CDR3 sequence (DNA): TGTGCCAGCAGCTGGGACAGGGTACGAACTGAAGCTTTCTTT.

This clonotype was detected only a few times. V usage is TRBV7-2 and J usage is TRBJ2-7; D uncertain. The V gene lost 1 base and the J gene lost 3 bases, with 10 bases spanning the gap. The CDR3 totals 14 residues. Germline CDR1 reads SGHTA; CDR2 reads FQGNSA. CDR3 region: CASSLDWGYYEQYF. The DNA for the CDR3 is TGTGCCAGCAGCTTAGATTGGGGTTACTACGAGCAGTACTTC.

This clonotype turned up a few times. The chain couples TRBV20-1 to TRBJ1-1, with 9 nucleotides matching TRBD1. This CDR3 has 14 amino acids. Losses at the gene ends were 6 bases for V and 4 bases for J; bases not matched to a gene: 9. CDR1 is DFQATT and CDR2 is SNEGSKA in the germline V gene (reference sequence). As DNA, the CDR3 is TGCAGTGCCCCGAACAGGGGGCTTGGCACTGAAGCTTTCTTT. Translation: CSAPNRGLGTEAFF.